Listed below are T cell receptor beta chains from one sample, sequenced in a study of metastatic and nonmetastatic thyroid tumors. TCRdb redid the clone calls on the PCR reads using MiXCR. Seen here are 43,000 or so clones, about 25% observed once, and the top ten hold roughly 3.2%. The sample consisted of blood. The receptor source for this set is a male donor with papillary thyroid cancer or a benign thyroid nodule (not recorded which). Some clones in this sample may be carry-over from other donors' samples. CDR3s leave out the opening cysteine and the closing phenylalanine or tryptophan. Clone size appears in some rows only: once, few, many, or a class for an expanded clone.

abundance: .; len: 14; j_gene: TRBJ1-3; v_gene: TRBV6-2/TRBV6-3; CDR3aa: ASSYSGLRSGNTIY
abundance: many; len: 12; j_gene: TRBJ1-6; v_gene: TRBV4-1; CDR3aa: ASSPQGIGSPLH
abundance: many; len: 12; j_gene: TRBJ2-7; v_gene: TRBV28; CDR3aa: ASTPAGLTYEQY
abundance: .; len: 12; j_gene: TRBJ2-2; v_gene: TRBV9; CDR3aa: ASSLRHLDGELF
abundance: many; len: 12; j_gene: TRBJ1-2; v_gene: TRBV28; CDR3aa: ASSLRDGYYGYT
abundance: many; len: 13; j_gene: TRBJ1-5; v_gene: TRBV7-2; CDR3aa: ASSPTRGPGQPQH
abundance: few; len: 11; j_gene: TRBJ1-1; v_gene: TRBV27; CDR3aa: ASSFNLNTEAF
abundance: many; len: 14; j_gene: TRBJ1-1; v_gene: TRBV29-1; CDR3aa: SVVWWGQGSGTEAF
abundance: .; len: 13; j_gene: TRBJ2-5; v_gene: TRBV4-1; CDR3aa: ASSQGGEGWETQY
abundance: many; len: 11; j_gene: TRBJ1-1; v_gene: TRBV3-1; CDR3aa: ASSHGQNTEAF
abundance: .; len: 12; j_gene: TRBJ1-1; v_gene: TRBV2; CDR3aa: ASSEGRGNTEAF
abundance: .; len: 12; j_gene: TRBJ2-7; v_gene: TRBV30; CDR3aa: AWSVIGAGYEQY
abundance: .; len: 13; j_gene: TRBJ2-5; v_gene: TRBV5-1; CDR3aa: ASSLISVSTETQY
abundance: .; len: 14; j_gene: TRBJ2-2; v_gene: TRBV7-6; CDR3aa: ASSLGPRGVTGELF
abundance: .; len: 13; j_gene: TRBJ1-6; v_gene: TRBV5-1; CDR3aa: ASSLDRGYNSPLH
abundance: many; len: 12; j_gene: TRBJ2-5; v_gene: TRBV20-1; CDR3aa: SARSRTGAETQY
abundance: many; len: 11; j_gene: TRBJ2-5; v_gene: TRBV7-9; CDR3aa: ASSLRAGETQY
abundance: many; len: 14; j_gene: TRBJ2-3; v_gene: TRBV9; CDR3aa: ASSVGGLADTDTQY
abundance: many; len: 15; j_gene: TRBJ2-7; v_gene: TRBV11-2; CDR3aa: ASSFRRVGKESREQY
abundance: many; len: 13; j_gene: TRBJ1-1; v_gene: TRBV12-3/TRBV12-4; CDR3aa: ASSSRVLRGTEAF
abundance: many; len: 11; j_gene: TRBJ2-7; v_gene: TRBV2; CDR3aa: ASKRGQPYEQY
abundance: many; len: 12; j_gene: TRBJ2-7; v_gene: TRBV7-2; CDR3aa: ASSLAHSTYEQY
abundance: many; len: 14; j_gene: TRBJ2-1; v_gene: TRBV24-1; CDR3aa: ATSDFGQGSYNEQF
abundance: many; len: 12; j_gene: TRBJ2-5; v_gene: TRBV25-1; CDR3aa: ASSAGREAETQY
abundance: once; len: 13; j_gene: TRBJ2-3; v_gene: TRBV9; CDR3aa: AGSLADRGSDTQY
abundance: medium-sized; len: 12; j_gene: TRBJ2-7; v_gene: TRBV27; CDR3aa: ASSQGPGSYEQY
abundance: .; len: 11; j_gene: TRBJ2-7; v_gene: TRBV18; CDR3aa: ASSPGDSYEQY
abundance: many; len: 14; j_gene: TRBJ2-2; v_gene: TRBV19; CDR3aa: ASSGTWTGSTGELF
abundance: .; len: 15; j_gene: TRBJ2-1; v_gene: TRBV2; CDR3aa: ASRARPPGRGGDEQF
abundance: many; len: 11; j_gene: TRBJ1-1; v_gene: TRBV9; CDR3aa: ASSVVPNTEAF
abundance: .; len: 15; j_gene: TRBJ2-2; v_gene: TRBV11-2; CDR3aa: ASTLRGRAVLTGELF
abundance: many; len: 13; j_gene: TRBJ1-3; v_gene: TRBV28; CDR3aa: ASISQGADGNTIY
abundance: .; len: 14; j_gene: TRBJ2-1; v_gene: TRBV20-1; CDR3aa: SARQPGLSSYNEQF
abundance: many; len: 11; j_gene: TRBJ1-2; v_gene: TRBV20-1; CDR3aa: SATLAVGVGYT
abundance: .; len: 9; j_gene: TRBJ1-4; v_gene: TRBV6-1; CDR3aa: ASRGNGKLF
abundance: many; len: 13; j_gene: TRBJ2-3; v_gene: TRBV5-1; CDR3aa: ASSPKREGPDTQY
abundance: .; len: 13; j_gene: TRBJ1-2; v_gene: TRBV20-1; CDR3aa: SARALGPPRYGYT
abundance: few; len: 13; j_gene: TRBJ2-1; v_gene: TRBV19; CDR3aa: ASRPGGGTYNEQF
abundance: .; len: 12; j_gene: TRBJ2-1; v_gene: TRBV6-2/TRBV6-3; CDR3aa: ASPTGVGGLWQS
abundance: many; len: 13; j_gene: TRBJ1-4; v_gene: TRBV6-1; CDR3aa: ASSQSHGNNEKLF